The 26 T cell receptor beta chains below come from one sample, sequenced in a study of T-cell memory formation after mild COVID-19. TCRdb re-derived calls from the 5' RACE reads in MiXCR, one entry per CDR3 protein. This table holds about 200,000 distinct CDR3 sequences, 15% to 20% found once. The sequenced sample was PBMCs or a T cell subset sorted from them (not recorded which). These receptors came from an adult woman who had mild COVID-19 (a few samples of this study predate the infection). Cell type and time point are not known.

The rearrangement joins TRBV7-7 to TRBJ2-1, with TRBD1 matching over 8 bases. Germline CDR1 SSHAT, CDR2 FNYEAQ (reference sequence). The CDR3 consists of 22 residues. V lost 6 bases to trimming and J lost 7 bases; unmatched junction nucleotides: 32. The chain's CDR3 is CASSSIPSWTGRAQGAVNEQFF. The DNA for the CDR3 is TGTGCCAGCAGTTCCATCCCCTCGTGGACAGGGCGAGCGCAGGGGGCGGTGAATGAGCAGTTCTTC.

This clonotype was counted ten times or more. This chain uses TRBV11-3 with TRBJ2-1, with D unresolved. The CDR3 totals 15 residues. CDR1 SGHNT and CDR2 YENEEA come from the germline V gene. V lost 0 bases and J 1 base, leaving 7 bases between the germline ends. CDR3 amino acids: CASSLESSSYNEQFF. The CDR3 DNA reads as TGTGCCAGCAGCTTAGAAAGCAGTTCCTACAATGAGCAGTTCTTC.

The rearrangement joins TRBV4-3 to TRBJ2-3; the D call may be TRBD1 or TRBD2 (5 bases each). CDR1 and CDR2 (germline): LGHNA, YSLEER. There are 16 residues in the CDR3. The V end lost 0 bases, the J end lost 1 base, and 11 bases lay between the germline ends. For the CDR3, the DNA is TGCGCCAGCAGCCAAGATTCCGGGGCCGGCACAGATACGCAGTATTTT. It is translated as CASSQDSGAGTDTQYF.

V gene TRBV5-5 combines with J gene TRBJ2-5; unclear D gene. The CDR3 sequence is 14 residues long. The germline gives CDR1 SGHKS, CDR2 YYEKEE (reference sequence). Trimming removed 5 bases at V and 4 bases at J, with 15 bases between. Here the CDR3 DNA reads TGTGCCAGCAGTTTAGGTTCCCGCGGAGAGACCCAGTACTTC. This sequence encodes CASSLGSRGETQYF.

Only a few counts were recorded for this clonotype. The CDR3 reads CASSLRLAGVYEQYF. The CDR3, as DNA: TGTGCCAGCAGTTTGCGGCTAGCGGGGGTCTACGAGCAGTACTTC. This sequence joins TRBV27 and TRBJ2-7; 10 bases are a match to TRBD2. V gave up 3 bases and J gave up 3 bases; unmatched junction bases: 5. Germline V gives CDR1 MNHEY, CDR2 SMNVEV (reference sequence). The CDR3 loop spans 15 amino acids.

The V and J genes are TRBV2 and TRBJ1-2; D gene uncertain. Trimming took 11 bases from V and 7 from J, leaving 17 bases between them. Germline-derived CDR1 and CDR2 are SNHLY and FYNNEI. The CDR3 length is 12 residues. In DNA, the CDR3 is TGTGCCGGTTGGAGGGCTGGAGTTGGCTACACCTTC. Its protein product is CAGWRAGVGYTF. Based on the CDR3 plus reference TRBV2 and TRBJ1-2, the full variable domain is EPEVTQTPSHQVTQMGQEVILRCVPISNHLYFYWYRQILGQKVEFLVSFYNNEISEKSEIFDDQFSVERPDGSNFTLKIRSTKLEDSAMYFCAGWRAGVGYTFGSGTRLTVV.

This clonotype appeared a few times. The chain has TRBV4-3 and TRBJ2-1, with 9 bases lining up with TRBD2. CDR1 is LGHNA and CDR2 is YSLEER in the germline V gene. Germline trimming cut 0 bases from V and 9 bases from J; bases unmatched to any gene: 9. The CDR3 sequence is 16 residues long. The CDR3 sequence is CASSQEGGRAEGEQFF. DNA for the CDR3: TGCGCCAGCAGCCAAGAAGGCGGGAGGGCCGAGGGTGAGCAGTTCTTC.

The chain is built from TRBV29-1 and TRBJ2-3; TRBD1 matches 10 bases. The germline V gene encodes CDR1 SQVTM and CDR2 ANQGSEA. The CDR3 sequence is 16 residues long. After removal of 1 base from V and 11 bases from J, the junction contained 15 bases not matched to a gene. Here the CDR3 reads CSVEGPTGGPPAGQYF. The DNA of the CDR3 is TGCAGCGTTGAAGGACCGACAGGGGGCCCGCCAGCCGGGCAGTATTTT.

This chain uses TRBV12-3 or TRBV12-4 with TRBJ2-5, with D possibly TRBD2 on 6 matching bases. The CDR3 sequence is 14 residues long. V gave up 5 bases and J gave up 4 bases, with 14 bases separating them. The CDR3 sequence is CASSPRDSRETQYF. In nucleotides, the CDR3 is TGTGCCAGCAGTCCGCGGGACTCCCGAGAGACCCAGTACTTC.

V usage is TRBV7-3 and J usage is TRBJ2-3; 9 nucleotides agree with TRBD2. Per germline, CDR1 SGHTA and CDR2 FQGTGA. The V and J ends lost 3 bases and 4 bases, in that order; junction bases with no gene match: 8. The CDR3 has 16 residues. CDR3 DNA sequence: TGTGCCAGCAGCTTGCAAGCGGGAGGCAAGGCAGATACGCAGTATTTT. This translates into CASSLQAGGKADTQYF.

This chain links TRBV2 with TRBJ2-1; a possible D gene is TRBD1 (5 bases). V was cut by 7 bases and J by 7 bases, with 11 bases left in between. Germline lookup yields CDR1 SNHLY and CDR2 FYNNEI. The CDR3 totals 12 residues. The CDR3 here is CASIRVPNEQFF. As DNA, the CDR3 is TGTGCCAGCATCAGGGTGCCTAATGAGCAGTTCTTC.

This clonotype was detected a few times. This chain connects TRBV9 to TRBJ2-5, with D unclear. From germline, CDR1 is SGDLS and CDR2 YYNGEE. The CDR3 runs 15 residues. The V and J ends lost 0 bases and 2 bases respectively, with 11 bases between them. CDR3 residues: CASSVGPRSQETQYF. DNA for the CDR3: TGTGCCAGCAGCGTAGGACCCCGCTCGCAAGAGACCCAGTACTTC.

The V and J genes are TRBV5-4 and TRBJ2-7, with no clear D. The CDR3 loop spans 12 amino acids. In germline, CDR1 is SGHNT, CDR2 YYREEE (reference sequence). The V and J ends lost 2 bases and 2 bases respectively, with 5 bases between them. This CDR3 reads CASSFNTYEQYF. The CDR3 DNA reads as TGTGCCAGCAGCTTTAATACCTACGAGCAGTACTTC.

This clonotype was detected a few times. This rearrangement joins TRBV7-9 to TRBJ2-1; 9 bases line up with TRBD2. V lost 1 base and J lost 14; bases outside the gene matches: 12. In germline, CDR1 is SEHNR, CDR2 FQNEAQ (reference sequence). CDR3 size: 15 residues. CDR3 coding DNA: TGTGCCAGCAGCTTAGTAGCGGGAGTGACCCGAAGGAAGTTCTTC. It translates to CASSLVAGVTRRKFF.

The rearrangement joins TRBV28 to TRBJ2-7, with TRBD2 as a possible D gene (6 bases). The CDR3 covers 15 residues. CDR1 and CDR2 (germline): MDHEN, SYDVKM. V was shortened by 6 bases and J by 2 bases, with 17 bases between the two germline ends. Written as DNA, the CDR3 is TGTGCCAGCAGAGCTCCGGGACTTTCCCCCTACGAGCAGTACTTC. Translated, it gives CASRAPGLSPYEQYF.

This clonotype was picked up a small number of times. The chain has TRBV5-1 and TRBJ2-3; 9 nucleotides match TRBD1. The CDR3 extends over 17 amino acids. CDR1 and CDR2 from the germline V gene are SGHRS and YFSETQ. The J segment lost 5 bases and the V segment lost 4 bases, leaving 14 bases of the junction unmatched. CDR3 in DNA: TGCGCCAGCAGCCATTCCGGGACAGGGAGGGTAAGAGATACGCAGTATTTT. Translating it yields CASSHSGTGRVRDTQYF.

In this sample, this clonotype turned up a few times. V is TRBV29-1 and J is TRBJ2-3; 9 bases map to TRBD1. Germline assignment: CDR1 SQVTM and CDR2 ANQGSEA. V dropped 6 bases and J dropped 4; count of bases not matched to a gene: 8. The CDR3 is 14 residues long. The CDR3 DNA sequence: TGCAGCGTAGGACAGGGGAACCCCCCAGATACGCAGTATTTT. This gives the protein CSVGQGNPPDTQYF.

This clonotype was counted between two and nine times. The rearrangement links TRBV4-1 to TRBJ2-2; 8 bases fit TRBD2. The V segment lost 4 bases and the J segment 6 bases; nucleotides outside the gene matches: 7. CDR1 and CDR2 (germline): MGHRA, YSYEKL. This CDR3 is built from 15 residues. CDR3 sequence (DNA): TGCGCCAGCAGCCCGGGGGGGCCCAGGTCCGGGGAGCTGTTTTTT. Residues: CASSPGGPRSGELFF.

Here the CDR3 reads CASSLVGQGADGYTF. The CDR3 nucleotides are TGCGCCAGCAGCTTGGTGGGACAGGGGGCGGATGGCTACACCTTC. The rearrangement links TRBV5-1 to TRBJ1-2; the match to TRBD1 covers 12 bases. J gave up 6 bases and V 0 bases, and 3 bases lay outside the gene matches. The CDR3 consists of 15 residues. Germline assignment: CDR1 SGHRS and CDR2 YFSETQ. The full variable domain, in which reference TRBV5-1 and TRBJ1-2 provide the parts outside the CDR3, is KAGVTQTPRYLIKTRGQQVTLSCSPISGHRSVSWYQQTPGQGLQFLFEYFSETQRNKGNFPGRFSGRQFSNSRSEMNVSTLELGDSALYLCASSLVGQGADGYTFGSGTRLTVV.

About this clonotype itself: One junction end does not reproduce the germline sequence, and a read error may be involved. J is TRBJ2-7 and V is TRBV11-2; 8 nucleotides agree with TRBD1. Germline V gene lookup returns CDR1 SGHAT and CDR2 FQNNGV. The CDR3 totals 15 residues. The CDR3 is CASSLGTGASYEQYF. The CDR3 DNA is TGTGCCAGCAGTTTAGGGACAGGAGCCTCCTACGAGCAGTACTTC.

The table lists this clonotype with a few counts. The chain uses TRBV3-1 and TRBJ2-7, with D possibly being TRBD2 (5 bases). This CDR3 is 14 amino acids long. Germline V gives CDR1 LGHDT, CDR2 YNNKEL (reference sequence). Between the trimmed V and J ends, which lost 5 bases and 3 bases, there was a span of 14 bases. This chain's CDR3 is CASSYSGVLYEQYF. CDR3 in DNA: TGTGCCAGCAGCTACAGCGGAGTCCTCTACGAGCAGTACTTC.

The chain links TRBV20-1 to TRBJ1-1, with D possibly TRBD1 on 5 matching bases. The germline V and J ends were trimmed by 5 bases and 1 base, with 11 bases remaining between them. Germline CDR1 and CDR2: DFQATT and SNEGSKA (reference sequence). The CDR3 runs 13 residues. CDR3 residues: CSAPRGENTEAFF. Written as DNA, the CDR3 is TGCAGTGCTCCTCGAGGGGAGAACACTGAAGCTTTCTTT.

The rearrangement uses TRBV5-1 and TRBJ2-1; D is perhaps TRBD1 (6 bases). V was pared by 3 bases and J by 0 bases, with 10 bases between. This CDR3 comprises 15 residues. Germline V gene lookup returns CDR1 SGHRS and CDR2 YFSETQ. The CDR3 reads CASSSGTNSYNEQFF. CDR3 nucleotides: TGCGCCAGCAGCTCCGGGACAAACTCCTACAATGAGCAGTTCTTC.

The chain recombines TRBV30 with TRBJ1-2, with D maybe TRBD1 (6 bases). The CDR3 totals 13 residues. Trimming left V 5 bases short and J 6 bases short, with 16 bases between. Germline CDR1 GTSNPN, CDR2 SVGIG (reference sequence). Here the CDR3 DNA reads TGTGCCTGGGCTTACAGGGTACGCGATGGCTACACCTTC. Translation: CAWAYRVRDGYTF.

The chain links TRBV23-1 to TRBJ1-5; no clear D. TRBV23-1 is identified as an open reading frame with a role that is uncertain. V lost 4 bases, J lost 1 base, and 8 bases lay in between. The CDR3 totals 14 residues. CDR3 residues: CASSRARSNQPQHF. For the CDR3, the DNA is TGCGCCAGCAGTCGAGCCAGGAGCAATCAGCCCCAGCATTTT.

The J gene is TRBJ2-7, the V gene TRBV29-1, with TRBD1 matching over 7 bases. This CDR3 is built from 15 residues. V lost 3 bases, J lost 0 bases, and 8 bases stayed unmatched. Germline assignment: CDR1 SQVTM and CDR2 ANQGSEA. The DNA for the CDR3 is TGCAGCGTTGAGTCACCGGGACAGCCCTCCTACGAGCAGTACTTC. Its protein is CSVESPGQPSYEQYF.